This T cell receptor (beta chain) was profiled in a study of neurological immune-mediated disorders. A remark on this clonotype: Its matching antigen is unknown.

It was by 5'RACE with 10-nucleotide random UMIs that the cDNA was made. MiXCR was run by TCRdb on the 5' RACE reads, yielding one entry per CDR3 protein. This sample has 65,000 to 90,000 distinct CDR3 sequences, with about 5.5% found just once. Broader study findings: One related-CDR3 cluster, found by phylogenetic grouping, held repertoires of 18 of 34 multiple sclerosis patients and is a possible signature.

The V gene's germline CDR1 is LNHDA and CDR2 SQIVND (reference sequence). Losses at the gene ends were 5 bases for V and 4 bases for J; bases not matched to a gene: 9. The CDR3 has 15 amino acids. This TCR was sampled from a woman aged 30 to 39 with multiple sclerosis. The specimen sequenced was PBMCs. The chain recombines TRBV19 with TRBJ1-1, with 8 bases lining up with TRBD1. The CDR3 region is CASSGTGFFVTEAFF. Written as DNA, the CDR3 is TGTGCCAGTAGTGGGACAGGATTTTTCGTCACTGAAGCTTTCTTT.